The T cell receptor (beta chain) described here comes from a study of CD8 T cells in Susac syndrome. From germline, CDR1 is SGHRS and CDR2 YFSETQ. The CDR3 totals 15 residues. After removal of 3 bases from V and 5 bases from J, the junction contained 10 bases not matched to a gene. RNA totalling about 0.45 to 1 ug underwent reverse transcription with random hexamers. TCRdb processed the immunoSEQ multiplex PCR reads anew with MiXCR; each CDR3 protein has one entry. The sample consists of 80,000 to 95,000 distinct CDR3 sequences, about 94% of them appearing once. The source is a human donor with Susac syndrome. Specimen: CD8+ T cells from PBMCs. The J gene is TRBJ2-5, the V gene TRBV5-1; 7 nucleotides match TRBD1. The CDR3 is CASSWTRDSGETQYF. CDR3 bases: TGCGCCAGCAGCTGGACAAGGGACAGTGGGGAGACCCAGTACTTC.